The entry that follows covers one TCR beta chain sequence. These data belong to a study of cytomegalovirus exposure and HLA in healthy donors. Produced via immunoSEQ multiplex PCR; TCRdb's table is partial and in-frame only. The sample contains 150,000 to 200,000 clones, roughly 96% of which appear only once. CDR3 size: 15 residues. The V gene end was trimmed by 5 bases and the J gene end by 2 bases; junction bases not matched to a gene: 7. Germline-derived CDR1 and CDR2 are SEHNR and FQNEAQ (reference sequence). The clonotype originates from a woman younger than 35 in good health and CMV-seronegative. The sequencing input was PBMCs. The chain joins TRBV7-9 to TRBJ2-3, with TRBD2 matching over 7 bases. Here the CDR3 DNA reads TGTGCCAGCAGCCAAGCGGGGCTATCCACAGATACGCAGTATTTT. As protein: CASSQAGLSTDTQYF.